Listed below are T cell receptor beta chains from one sample, sequenced in a study of CD8+ T cells in alopecia areata. Produced via immunoSEQ multiplex PCR; TCRdb's table is partial and in-frame only. The sample yields around 70,000 clones, 25% to 30% seen once. Sequenced here: CD8+ T cells sorted from blood, sampled at week 4, from a patient treated with tofacitinib. The receptors derive from a human donor with alopecia areata. CDR3s include the opening cysteine and the closing phenylalanine or tryptophan.

14	TRBJ2-2	TRBV29-1	CSVGGPVNTGELFF
13	TRBJ2-7	TRBV29-1	CSACSSGAYEQYF
15	TRBJ1-5	TRBV27	CASGGGAYSNQPQHF
17	TRBJ2-3	TRBV10-3	CAIRNPLAGGPTDTQYF
15	TRBJ2-3	TRBV27	CASRPTGRHTDTQYF
12	TRBJ2-3	TRBV27	CASHDGAGTQYF
15	TRBJ1-1	TRBV4-2	CASSPRTGPNTEAFF
14	TRBJ1-4	TRBV27	CASSFDRAAEKLFF
16	TRBJ1-3	TRBV30	CAWSLGRTSSGNTIYF
15	TRBJ2-6	TRBV4-1	CASQPKLSGANVLTF
17	TRBJ2-2	TRBV29-1	CSVGGTSGRGNTGELFF
15	TRBJ2-1	TRBV19	CASSTPGREVHEQFF
12	TRBJ2-2	TRBV6-1	CASSPNTGELFF
15	TRBJ2-6	TRBV29-1	CSVDTASSGANVLTF
15	TRBJ2-5	TRBV27	CASSLWGRAGETQYF
11	TRBJ1-1	TRBV29-1	CSVPGGTEAFF
12	TRBJ1-2	TRBV29-1	CSVQDRDPGYTF
15	TRBJ2-3	TRBV9	CASSSEGLGTDTQYF
17	TRBJ2-7	TRBV30	CAWSAPTTSGSMAEQYF
15	TRBJ2-2	TRBV4-1	CASSQDGQGLGELFF
13	TRBJ2-7	TRBV9	CASSEGTGDEQYF
13	TRBJ2-5	TRBV30	CAWNVGLGETQYF
14	TRBJ1-1	TRBV7-9	CASSQGQSNTEAFF
12	TRBJ1-5	TRBV2	CASARGNQPQHF
15	TRBJ1-1	TRBV4-1	CASSKGDRENTEAFF
14	TRBJ2-2	TRBV27	CASSFGGSTGELFF
16	TRBJ2-1	TRBV30	CAWSVHWLAGYNEQFF
13	TRBJ2-5	TRBV6-5	CASSYGKLGTQYF
14	TRBJ2-5	TRBV19	CASSTPGVSETQYF
13	TRBJ1-1	TRBV6-5	CASGPRVGTEAFF
15	TRBJ2-5	TRBV2	CASSLLAGMAETQYF
9	TRBJ2-1	TRBV20-1	CSARNEQFF
16	TRBJ2-2	TRBV15	CATSRASGTNTGELFF
14	TRBJ1-3	TRBV30	CAWSVAISGNTIYF
15	TRBJ2-7	TRBV2	CASSWVAASSYEQYF
11	TRBJ2-7	TRBV29-1	CSVAQGYEQYF
12	TRBJ2-1	TRBV7-2	CASSFRDNEQFF
15	TRBJ2-7	TRBV5-6	CASSRIPGGNYEQYF
14	TRBJ2-2	TRBV29-1	CSVVPTKNTGELFF
16	TRBJ2-3	TRBV11-2	CASSLGHSSFPNTQYF
14	TRBJ2-3	TRBV29-1	CSPGGRSSTDTQYF